This T cell receptor (beta chain) was captured by sequencing in a study of shared clonotypes between healthy human individuals. For the study at large: The donor group consisted of two women and three men, aged 18 to 49.

Sequencing was performed with immunoSEQ multiplex PCR; in TCRdb, only in-frame clones are kept and a portion is missing. The sample holds around 1 million clones; about 80% are singletons and the top ten take approximately 1.5%. Germline lookup yields CDR1 PRHDT and CDR2 FYEKMQ (reference sequence). Deletions cut 3 bases from V and 2 bases from J, with 11 bases between. The CDR3 has 14 residues. The chain has TRBV13 and TRBJ2-7; tentatively, D is TRBD2 (5 bases). The specimen was memory CD4+ T cells sorted from blood. The subset denotes: CD45RA-negative fraction. The receptor's source is a man younger than 35 in good health. The CDR3: CASSFREAPYEQYF. In DNA form, the CDR3 reads TGTGCCAGCAGCTTCCGGGAAGCGCCCTACGAGCAGTACTTC. Based on the CDR3 plus reference TRBV13 and TRBJ2-7, the full variable domain is AAGVIQSPRHLIKEKRETATLKCYPIPRHDTVYWYQQGPGQDPQFLISFYEKMQSDKGSIPDRFSAQQFSDYHSELNMSSLELGDSALYFCASSFREAPYEQYFGPGTRLTVT.